This T cell receptor (beta chain) was identified during a study of CD8+ T cells in alopecia areata. Treatment reported: oral pan-JAK inhibitor, 5-10 mg twice daily. Comments on this clone: Its antigen is unidentified.

Broader study findings: Lesional tissue from the scalp (especially in alopecia totalis/universalis) showed higher clonality than normal scalp.

TCR sequencing used cDNA made by reverse transcription of extracted RNA. Repertoires were generated with immunoSEQ multiplex PCR, while TCRdb's copy carries only in-frame clones and drops some. Here the sample spans some 120,000 clones, roughly 57% being singletons. The CDR3 length is 15 residues. The germline CDR1 and CDR2 sequences are SGHRS and YFSETQ. The V end lost 9 bases, the J end lost 0 bases, and 17 bases lay between the germline ends. The chain has TRBV5-1 and TRBJ2-3; tentative D call: TRBD1 (7 bases). This clonotype was obtained from a human donor with alopecia areata. The sample in question was CD4+ T cells sorted from blood, obtained at week 4, from a patient treated with tofacitinib. CDR3 protein: CATRIQGTSTDTQYF. The CDR3 region has the DNA TGCGCCACCAGAATACAGGGGACTAGCACAGATACGCAGTATTTT.